Only a few counts were recorded for the clone carrying this T cell receptor beta chain. Researchers ran the PCR with 60 Vbeta and 13 Jbeta primers. Assay: immunoSEQ multiplex PCR; the TCRdb copy retains only in-frame clones and omits some. The sample has 100,000 to 150,000 clones, 78% seen once. These data belong to a study of cytomegalovirus exposure and HLA in healthy donors. Looked up from germline, CDR1 is MDHEN and CDR2 is SYDVKM. Between the trimmed V and J ends, which lost 6 bases and 4 bases, there was a span of 14 bases. The CDR3 sequence is 14 residues long. The sequence came from a middle-aged woman in good health and CMV-seronegative. Sequenced: PBMCs. The chain carries TRBV28 and TRBJ2-3, with D unclear. CDR3: CASSARMLADTQYF. CDR3 bases: TGTGCCAGCAGCGCTCGGATGCTAGCAGATACGCAGTATTTT. Filled out from reference TRBV28 and TRBJ2-3, the complete variable domain reads DVKVTQSSRYLVKRTGEKVFLECVQDMDHENMFWYRQDPGLGLRLIYFSYDVKMKEKGDIPEGYSVSREKKERFSLILESASTNQTSMYLCASSARMLADTQYFGPGTRLTVL.